These T cell receptor beta chains were read from a single sample in a study of identifying expanded T cells in peripheral blood. Clones were read by immunoSEQ multiplex PCR, and TCRdb kept only the in-frame ones, dropping some. Seen here are 55,000 to 75,000 clones, about 89% observed once, and the top ten hold around 4.8%. The sample was blood. These receptors all come from a person aged 18 to 70 in good health. CDR3s include the opening cysteine and the closing phenylalanine or tryptophan. Fields, in order: D gene, clone size, CDR3 length, V gene, J gene, CDR3 DNA, CDR3 protein. D genes are given only for firm matches. Clone size is stated in some rows and not others, as once, few, many or a class when expanded.

d_call: -
clone_size: -
cdr3_length: 15
v_call: TRBV12-5
j_call: TRBJ2-1
cdr3_nt: TGTGCTAGTGGTTTGGGCACCGAGGGCTCCAATGAGCAGTTCTTC
cdr3_aa: CASGLGTEGSNEQFF

d_call: -
clone_size: -
cdr3_length: 15
v_call: TRBV6-6
j_call: TRBJ2-7
cdr3_nt: TGTGCCAGCAGTTCGCCTTTTACTCTGGGGCTCGAGCAGTACTTC
cdr3_aa: CASSSPFTLGLEQYF

d_call: TRBD2
clone_size: -
cdr3_length: 17
v_call: TRBV7-2
j_call: TRBJ2-1
cdr3_nt: TGTGCCAGCAGCTCCAGAGGGGGGACTAGCGTCCACAATGAGCAGTTCTTC
cdr3_aa: CASSSRGGTSVHNEQFF

d_call: TRBD1
clone_size: -
cdr3_length: 15
v_call: TRBV5-1
j_call: TRBJ2-7
cdr3_nt: TGCGCCAGCAGCCCACGGGACAGGGGCGGTTACGAGCAGTACTTC
cdr3_aa: CASSPRDRGGYEQYF

d_call: -
clone_size: -
cdr3_length: 18
v_call: TRBV28
j_call: TRBJ1-5
cdr3_nt: TGTGCCAGCAGTTTATCAACCTGGGGGAAGGGCGGCAATCAGCCCCAGCATTTT
cdr3_aa: CASSLSTWGKGGNQPQHF

d_call: -
clone_size: -
cdr3_length: 15
v_call: TRBV6-4
j_call: TRBJ2-1
cdr3_nt: TGTGCCAGCAGGGCACAGGAGGGGGATTACAATGAGCAGTTCTTC
cdr3_aa: CASRAQEGDYNEQFF

d_call: -
clone_size: -
cdr3_length: 12
v_call: TRBV2
j_call: TRBJ1-2
cdr3_nt: TGTGCCAGCATTAGGGTTTCCTATGGCTACACCTTC
cdr3_aa: CASIRVSYGYTF

d_call: TRBD2
clone_size: -
cdr3_length: 17
v_call: TRBV9
j_call: TRBJ2-1
cdr3_nt: TGTGCCAGCAGCGCAAAGCTAGCGGGTCAAACCTACAATGAGCAGTTCTTC
cdr3_aa: CASSAKLAGQTYNEQFF

d_call: TRBD1
clone_size: -
cdr3_length: 15
v_call: TRBV28
j_call: TRBJ1-1
cdr3_nt: TGTGCCAGCAGTTTTTTGGGACAGGGTTTGACTGAAGCTTTCTTT
cdr3_aa: CASSFLGQGLTEAFF

d_call: -
clone_size: -
cdr3_length: 11
v_call: TRBV7-3
j_call: TRBJ2-1
cdr3_nt: TGTGCCAGCAGCCTTGACAATGAGCAGTTCTTC
cdr3_aa: CASSLDNEQFF

d_call: -
clone_size: -
cdr3_length: 12
v_call: TRBV2
j_call: TRBJ1-5
cdr3_nt: TGTGCCAGCAGGGGCCCCAATCAGCCCCAGCATTTT
cdr3_aa: CASRGPNQPQHF

d_call: -
clone_size: few
cdr3_length: 16
v_call: TRBV6-4
j_call: TRBJ2-2
cdr3_nt: TGTGCCAGCTCCCTCCGGCGGCAGGCCGACACCGGGGAGCTGTTTTTT
cdr3_aa: CASSLRRQADTGELFF

d_call: -
clone_size: -
cdr3_length: 13
v_call: TRBV7-6
j_call: TRBJ1-2
cdr3_nt: TGTGCCAGCAGCCCAGAGACTAGTTATGGCTACACCTTC
cdr3_aa: CASSPETSYGYTF

d_call: -
clone_size: -
cdr3_length: 13
v_call: TRBV6-6
j_call: TRBJ1-1
cdr3_nt: TGTGCCAGCAGTGAGGGACGGAACACTGAAGCTTTCTTT
cdr3_aa: CASSEGRNTEAFF